This TCR beta chain was observed in a study of T cell responses to AZD1222 COVID-19 vaccine. Overall study context: Samples with a second dose at about 4 or about 12 weeks were pooled together. Study-level results: White British ancestry dominated among donors, who included more females, and clonal diversity was possibly underestimated.

To note about this clone: Its target is not known.

The table came from immunoSEQ multiplex PCR; TCRdb's copy has only in-frame clones and leaves some out. The table records around 100,000 clones, just under 90% of them present only once. After removal of 3 bases from V and 4 bases from J, the junction contained 2 bases not matched to a gene. The CDR3 covers 16 residues. CDR1 and CDR2 (germline): SGDLS, YYNGEE. The genes are TRBV9 and TRBJ2-3; 16 nucleotides match TRBD2. The source material was peripheral blood, sampled on day 0 of AZD1222 vaccination. This receptor was obtained from an adult in good health. The CDR3 DNA sequence: TGTGCCAGCAGCGCGGGACTAGCGGGAGGGGCAGATACGCAGTATTTT. The encoded protein is CASSAGLAGGADTQYF.